A single sample gave rise to the 32 T cell receptor beta chains below, sequenced in a study of T cells in localized non-small cell lung cancer. Measured with immunoSEQ multiplex PCR; TCRdb has only the in-frame clones, and not every one. The profile shows some 28,000 clones, around nine tenths of them singletons. Sequenced material: peripheral blood, taken before any cancer treatment. Receptor source: a woman between 18 and 50 years old with stage I lung adenocarcinoma.

This chain joins TRBV4-1 and TRBJ2-1; TRBD1 might be the D (6 bases). CDR1 and CDR2 (germline): MGHRA, YSYEKL. Trimming cost V 0 bases and J 10 bases, with 10 bases left between them. The length of the CDR3 is 13 residues. CDR3 bases: TGCGCCAGCAGCCAAGAACAGGGATGGGAGCAGTTCTTC. Its translation: CASSQEQGWEQFF.

V is TRBV21-1 and J is TRBJ1-1; the table assigns TRBD1, which was not confirmed against the DNA. TRBV21-1 is a pseudogene segment. The length of the CDR3 is 15 residues. CDR3 in amino acids: CASSKEGREGTEAFF. In nucleotides, the CDR3 is TGTGCCAGCAGCAAAGAGGGCAGGGAAGGCACTGAAGCTTTCTTT.

The V and J genes are TRBV28 and TRBJ1-4; D not resolved. The CDR3 covers 15 residues. Trimming left V 5 bases short and J 0 bases short, with 10 bases between. Germline V gives CDR1 MDHEN, CDR2 SYDVKM. The CDR3 region is CASSTGGATNEKLFF. The CDR3 DNA is TGTGCCAGCAGTACCGGAGGTGCAACTAATGAAAAACTGTTTTTT.

The chain has TRBV19 and TRBJ2-5; D not certain. Trimming shortened V by 9 bases and J by 4 bases, and 18 bases separated the two germline ends. The CDR3 sequence is 14 residues long. Germline lookup yields CDR1 LNHDA and CDR2 SQIVND (reference sequence). As DNA, the CDR3 is TGTGCCAGCAAGCCCCTGGGTAGCTCAGAGACCCAGTACTTC. Translating gives CASKPLGSSETQYF.

This chain connects TRBV6-1 to TRBJ2-1, with 10 bases matching TRBD1. V trimming: 6 bases; J trimming: 5 bases; junction bases outside the gene matches: 7. The V gene's germline CDR1 is MNHNS and CDR2 SASEGT. The CDR3 runs 15 residues. CDR3 DNA sequence: TGTGCCAGCAGAGCCGGGACAGGGGCTAACAATGAGCAGTTCTTC. It specifies CASRAGTGANNEQFF.

CDR3: CASRVRDRGEKLFF. CDR3 coding DNA: TGTGCCAGCAGGGTCCGGGACAGGGGTGAAAAACTGTTTTTT. The gene calls are TRBV6-5 and TRBJ1-4, with 10 bases aligning to TRBD1. V dropped 6 bases and J dropped 7; count of bases not matched to a gene: 5. Germline CDR1 and CDR2: MNHEY and SVGAGI. CDR3 length: 14 residues.

The V and J genes are TRBV6-5 and TRBJ2-2; tentatively, D is TRBD1 (6 bases). CDR1 MNHEY and CDR2 SVGAGI come from the germline V gene. V was cut by 6 bases and J by 5 bases, with 13 bases left in between. The CDR3 length is 14 residues. CDR3 nucleotides: TGTGCCAGCAGGATCGGGACACTAACCGGGGAGCTGTTTTTT. It yields the protein CASRIGTLTGELFF.

This chain uses TRBV7-9 with TRBJ2-2; no firm D call. V was clipped by 4 bases and J by 3 bases, with 15 bases between them. The germline V gene encodes CDR1 SEHNR and CDR2 FQNEAQ (reference sequence). The CDR3 runs to 16 residues. The CDR3 spells CASSSPPGPHTGELFF. In DNA form, the CDR3 reads TGTGCCAGCAGCTCACCCCCCGGGCCCCACACCGGGGAGCTGTTTTTT.

The chain has TRBV6-5 and TRBJ2-7; the D gene is possibly TRBD1 (5 bases). V lost 4 bases and J 6 bases, leaving 10 bases between the germline ends. Germline values: CDR1 MNHEY, CDR2 SVGAGI. CDR3 size: 12 residues. The CDR3 DNA reads TGTGCCAGCAGTTTGGCAGGGATCGAGCAGTACTTC. Translated, it gives CASSLAGIEQYF.

The chain joins TRBV28 to TRBJ1-3; weak D call: TRBD1 (6 bases). The germline gives CDR1 MDHEN, CDR2 SYDVKM. Trimming stripped 5 bases from V and 2 bases from J, with 13 bases between. The CDR3 is 15 residues long. The CDR3 sequence: CASSLRGPTGNTIYF. The CDR3 coding sequence is TGTGCCAGCAGTCTCAGGGGACCCACTGGAAACACCATATATTTT. Complete variable domain (other parts from reference TRBV28 and TRBJ1-3): DVKVTQSSRYLVKRTGEKVFLECVQDMDHENMFWYRQDPGLGLRLIYFSYDVKMKEKGDIPEGYSVSREKKERFSLILESASTNQTSMYLCASSLRGPTGNTIYFGEGSWLTVV.

CDR3 nucleotides: TGTGCCAGCAGCTTGAGATGGGTGAACACTGAAGCTTTCTTT. This translates into CASSLRWVNTEAFF. The V and J genes are TRBV5-8 and TRBJ1-1; D not certain. The CDR3 contains 14 residues. Germline CDR1 is SGHTS and CDR2 is YDEGEE. Trimming pared 1 base from V and 0 bases from J, leaving 7 bases between.

This clone was detected only once. The J gene is TRBJ2-7, the V gene TRBV15; tentatively, D is TRBD1 (6 bases). The CDR3 loop spans 16 amino acids. Germline V CDR1 and CDR2: LNHNV, YYDKDF (reference sequence). Trimming shortened V by 5 bases and J by 2 bases, and 19 bases separated the two germline ends. The CDR3 DNA follows: TGTGCCACCAGCGTAAATTCCGGGACAATCCCCTACGAGCAGTACTTC. This codes for CATSVNSGTIPYEQYF.

The rearrangement joins TRBV7-2 to TRBJ2-2; the D gene could be TRBD1 or TRBD2 (5 bases each). Trimming stripped 5 bases from V and 7 bases from J, with 17 bases between. The germline CDR1 and CDR2 sequences are SGHTA and FQGNSA. The CDR3 runs 15 residues. The DNA of the CDR3 is TGTGCCAGCAGCCGAATTGAGAGGGGTGGCGGGGAGCTGTTTTTT. It codes for CASSRIERGGGELFF. The full variable domain, its missing parts supplied by reference TRBV7-2 and TRBJ2-2, is GAGVSQSPSNKVTEKGKDVELRCDPISGHTALYWYRQSLGQGLEFLIYFQGNSAPDKSGLPSDRFSAERTGGSVSTLTIQRTQQEDSAVYLCASSRIERGGGELFFGEGSRLTVL.

The gene calls are TRBV7-3 and TRBJ2-1; 9 bases are a match to TRBD2. Trimming cost V 5 bases and J 10 bases; bases outside gene matches: 12. Germline V gives CDR1 SGHTA, CDR2 FQGTGA. The CDR3 is made up of 15 amino acids. CDR3 amino acids: CASSKGLAGRGEQFF. The CDR3 coding sequence is TGTGCCAGCAGCAAGGGGCTAGCGGGAAGAGGAGAGCAGTTCTTC.

The chain combines TRBV21-1 with TRBJ2-5; the table's D gene call, TRBD1, was not cross checked with the DNA. TRBV21-1 is given as a pseudogene. This CDR3 has 16 residues. The CDR3: CASSKVARGQAETQYF. CDR3 nucleotide sequence: TGTGCCAGCAGCAAAGTCGCTAGGGGCCAGGCAGAGACCCAGTACTTC.

The chain employs TRBV7-2 and TRBJ2-3; D not certain. The germline V gene has CDR1 SGHTA and CDR2 FQGNSA. Trimming took off 5 bases at V and 0 bases at J, with 15 bases between the two ends. The CDR3 has 16 residues. CDR3 sequence reads: CASSRLRGSSTDTQYF. For the CDR3, the DNA is TGTGCCAGCAGCCGACTGAGAGGTTCTAGCACAGATACGCAGTATTTT.

CDR3 DNA sequence: TGCGCCAGCAGCCAAGAAGGAGGGCCCTTTGACAATGAGCAGTTCTTC. Translated: CASSQEGGPFDNEQFF. The chain uses TRBV4-1 and TRBJ2-1, with D maybe TRBD2 (6 bases). The CDR3 contains 16 residues. CDR1 is MGHRA and CDR2 is YSYEKL in the germline V gene. V shed 0 bases and J shed 5 bases, with 14 bases lying between them.

This clone was counted once. The chain is built from TRBV2 and TRBJ1-2, with D possibly matching TRBD1 (6 bases). Trimming left V 6 bases short and J 4 bases short, with 12 bases between. This CDR3 has 13 residues. Germline values: CDR1 SNHLY, CDR2 FYNNEI. The DNA for the CDR3 is TGTGCCAGCAGGAACAGGGAGGTCTATGGCTACACCTTC. Protein: CASRNREVYGYTF.

The genes are TRBV28 and TRBJ2-7; no clear D gene. V was shortened by 5 bases and J by 3 bases, with 14 bases between the two germline ends. The germline V gene has CDR1 MDHEN and CDR2 SYDVKM. CDR3 length equals 14 residues. The CDR3 DNA reads as TGTGCCAGCAGTCCTATATTTATGGGCTACGAGCAGTACTTC. Protein product: CASSPIFMGYEQYF.

The chain has TRBV27 and TRBJ2-1; D not certain. The germline V gene encodes CDR1 MNHEY and CDR2 SMNVEV (reference sequence). The germline V and J ends were trimmed by 0 bases and 0 bases, with 6 bases remaining between them. The CDR3 is 15 amino acids. CDR3: CASSLSTTSYNEQFF. The CDR3 DNA sequence: TGTGCCAGCAGTTTATCTACCACCTCCTACAATGAGCAGTTCTTC.

V is TRBV7-9 and J is TRBJ1-3, with D maybe TRBD1 (6 bases). This CDR3 has 16 residues. Trimming took 1 base from V and 4 from J, leaving 14 bases between them. Germline CDR1 reads SEHNR; CDR2 reads FQNEAQ (reference sequence). The CDR3 DNA follows: TGTGCCAGCAGCTTAGTTACCACAGGGTGGGGAAACACCATATATTTT. It translates to CASSLVTTGWGNTIYF.

The chain has TRBV28 and TRBJ1-1, with D possibly matching TRBD1 (5 bases). The CDR3 length is 15 residues. The V gene lost 2 bases and the J gene lost 1 base, with 11 bases spanning the gap. Germline V CDR1 and CDR2: MDHEN, SYDVKM. For the CDR3, the DNA is TGTGCCAGCAGTTTACAAGGGGCCACGAACACTGAAGCTTTCTTT. This encodes CASSLQGATNTEAFF. Full variable domain (rest looked up from reference TRBV28 and TRBJ1-1): DVKVTQSSRYLVKRTGEKVFLECVQDMDHENMFWYRQDPGLGLRLIYFSYDVKMKEKGDIPEGYSVSREKKERFSLILESASTNQTSMYLCASSLQGATNTEAFFGQGTRLTVV.

The gene calls are TRBV21-1 and TRBJ1-3; the table gives TRBD1 as D, unverified against the DNA. TRBV21-1 is a documented pseudogene. This CDR3 has 16 residues. CDR3 sequence reads: CASSPGQGVSGNTIYF. The CDR3 DNA reads as TGTGCCAGCAGTCCGGGACAGGGGGTTTCTGGAAACACCATATATTTT.

V and J are TRBV10-1 and TRBJ2-7; 14 bases align to TRBD2. This CDR3 is 15 amino acids long. The germline gives CDR1 WNHNN, CDR2 SYGVQD (reference sequence). With V trimmed by 2 bases and J by 5 bases, 2 bases remained unmatched. The chain's CDR3 is CASSETTSGRDEQYF. In nucleotides, the CDR3 is TGCGCCAGCAGTGAGACGACTAGCGGGAGGGACGAGCAGTACTTC.

The chain recombines TRBV4-3 with TRBJ2-1, with 9 nucleotides matching TRBD1. Germline V gene sequence: CDR1 LGHNA, CDR2 YSLEER. This CDR3 spans 16 amino acids. J lost 9 bases, V lost 5 bases, and 14 bases had no gene match. The CDR3, as DNA: TGCGCCAGCAGCTGGTCGCGGACAGGGGTGTATGGTGAGCAGTTCTTC. Residues: CASSWSRTGVYGEQFF.

The chain employs TRBV13 and TRBJ2-7, with D perhaps matching TRBD1 or TRBD2 (6 bases each). The V gene's germline CDR1 is PRHDT and CDR2 FYEKMQ (reference sequence). Trimming shortened V by 3 bases and J by 1 base, and 13 bases separated the two germline ends. The CDR3 contains 15 residues. The CDR3 sequence is CASSLGGQTSYEQYF. DNA of the CDR3: TGTGCCAGCAGCTTGGGGGGCCAAACTTCCTACGAGCAGTACTTC.

The chain employs TRBV2 and TRBJ2-5; D perhaps matches TRBD2 (5 bases). This CDR3 region has 14 residues. Germline values: CDR1 SNHLY, CDR2 FYNNEI. V lost 4 bases to trimming and J lost 2 bases, with 11 bases between them. CDR3 sequence: CASSAGNSQETQYF. For the CDR3, the DNA is TGTGCCAGCAGTGCGGGGAACTCACAAGAGACCCAGTACTTC.

This clone has only one observation. The chain employs TRBV28 and TRBJ1-5, with 7 nucleotides matching TRBD1. CDR1 MDHEN and CDR2 SYDVKM come from the germline V gene. The junction had 11 bases not matched to a gene; V was cut back by 6 bases and J by 6 bases. This CDR3 spans 15 amino acids. The chain's CDR3 is CASRSRGAGGQPQHF. In DNA form, the CDR3 reads TGTGCCAGCAGGTCCAGGGGGGCGGGAGGTCAGCCCCAGCATTTT.

DNA of the CDR3: TGTGCCAGCAGTTCCTGGACAGAACGGAGCGGGGAGCTGTTTTTT. Translated: CASSSWTERSGELFF. The chain uses TRBV28 and TRBJ2-2; perhaps TRBD1 as D (6 bases). Trimming pared 4 bases from V and 7 bases from J, leaving 16 bases between. This CDR3 has 15 residues. Germline V lookup: CDR1 MDHEN, CDR2 SYDVKM.

The V and J genes are TRBV29-1 and TRBJ2-2; 8 bases are shared with TRBD1. V lost 4 bases to trimming and J lost 6 bases; unmatched junction nucleotides: 4. CDR3 length: 13 residues. Germline V CDR1 and CDR2: SQVTM, ANQGSEA. The DNA for the CDR3 is TGCAGCGTTGGGGGACAGGTTGCCGGGGAGCTGTTTTTT. Translated, it gives CSVGGQVAGELFF.

This chain uses TRBV6-6 with TRBJ1-2; TRBD1 aligns across 8 bases. CDR3 size: 15 residues. The junction had 9 bases not matched to a gene; V was cut back by 2 bases and J by 7 bases. Germline CDR1 reads MNHNY; CDR2 reads SVGAGI (reference sequence). The CDR3 spells CASSYPGGRGLGYTF. The CDR3 DNA sequence: TGTGCCAGCAGTTACCCTGGGGGCAGGGGGCTTGGCTACACCTTC.

This clone was counted once. The chain carries TRBV7-7 and TRBJ2-5; D unresolved. The V gene's germline CDR1 is SSHAT and CDR2 FNYEAQ (reference sequence). There are 15 residues in the CDR3. The ends were cut back, 5 bases at V and 1 base at J, with 14 bases in the middle. The CDR3 DNA reads as TGTGCCAGCAGCCTCTCCCCGACCTCCCAAGAGACCCAGTACTTC. It is translated as CASSLSPTSQETQYF.